A single TCR beta chain is shown here with its context. Its antigen is unidentified. The CDR3 loop spans 14 amino acids. CDR1 is MNHEY, CDR2 SMNVEV, per germline (reference sequence). V lost 10 bases and J 2 bases, leaving 15 bases between the germline ends. Assay version v3.0 of immunoSEQ was used, and it was run at survey level. The repertoire was sequenced with immunoSEQ multiplex PCR; TCRdb's copy has only in-frame clones and lacks some. The sample carries 17,000 or so clones, roughly 80% recorded once. The data originate from a study of long-term antiretroviral therapy in people with HIV. At the level of the study: By about a decade, the earliest samples predate the 2015 immediate-ART recommendation. Study conclusions and caveats: Patients on ART gained diversity, which nonetheless stayed below transplant donor controls. Clones that expanded before ART (that is, prior to treatment) dominated the repertoire at all time points.

This chain joins TRBV27 and TRBJ1-3, with D possibly TRBD1 on 5 matching bases. This TCR derives from a woman between 50 and 59 years old with HIV. The sequences come from unsorted PBMCs, collected 2.5 years before starting antiretroviral therapy. The CDR3 nucleotides read TGTGCCACTTGGGACTTGCGGGCTGGAAACACCATATATTTT. Translated, it gives CATWDLRAGNTIYF.